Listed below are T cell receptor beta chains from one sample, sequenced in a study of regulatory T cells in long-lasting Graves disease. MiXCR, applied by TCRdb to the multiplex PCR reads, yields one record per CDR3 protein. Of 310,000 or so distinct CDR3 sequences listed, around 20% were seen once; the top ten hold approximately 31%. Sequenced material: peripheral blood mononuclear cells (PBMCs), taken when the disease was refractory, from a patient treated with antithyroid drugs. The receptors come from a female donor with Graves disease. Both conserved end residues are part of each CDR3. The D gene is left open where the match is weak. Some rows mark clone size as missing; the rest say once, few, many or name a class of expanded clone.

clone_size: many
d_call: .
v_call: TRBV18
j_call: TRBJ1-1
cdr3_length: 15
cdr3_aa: CASSIGRYKSTEAFF
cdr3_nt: TGTGCCAGCTCAATAGGACGGTACAAAAGTACTGAAGCTTTCTTT

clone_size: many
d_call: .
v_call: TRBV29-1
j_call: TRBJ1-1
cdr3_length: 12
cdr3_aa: CSVNEEGTKAFF
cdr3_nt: TGCAGCGTGAATGAGGAGGGCACCAAAGCTTTCTTT

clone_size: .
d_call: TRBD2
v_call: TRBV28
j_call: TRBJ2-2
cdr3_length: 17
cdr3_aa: CAHRGGLAGAGTGELFF
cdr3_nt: TGTGCCCATAGGGGGGGACTAGCGGGAGCAGGCACCGGGGAGCTGTTTTTT

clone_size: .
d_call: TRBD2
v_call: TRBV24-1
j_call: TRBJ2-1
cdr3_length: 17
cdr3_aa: CATSDSSRLAGVNEQFF
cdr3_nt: TGTGCCACCAGTGATTCCTCCCGACTAGCGGGAGTAAATGAGCAGTTCTTC

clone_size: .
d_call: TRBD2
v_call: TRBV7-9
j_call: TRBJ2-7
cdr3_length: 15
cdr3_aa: CASSSSGGGSYEQYF
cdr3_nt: TGTGCCAGCAGCAGCTCGGGAGGCGGGAGCTACGAGCAGTACTTC

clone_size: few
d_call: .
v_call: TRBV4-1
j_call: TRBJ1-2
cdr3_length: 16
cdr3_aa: CASSPTPGTTNYGYTF
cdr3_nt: TGCGCCAGCAGCCCGACTCCCGGGACAACTAACTATGGCTACACCTTC

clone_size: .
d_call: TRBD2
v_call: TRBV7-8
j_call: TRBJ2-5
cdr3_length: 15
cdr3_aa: CASSPTGTSFETQYF
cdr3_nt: TGTGCCAGCAGCCCGACCGGGACTAGTTTCGAGACCCAGTACTTC

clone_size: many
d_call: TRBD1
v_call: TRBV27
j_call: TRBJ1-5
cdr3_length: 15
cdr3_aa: CASSLSDREGQPQHF
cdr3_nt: TGTGCCAGCAGTTTATCCGACAGGGAAGGTCAGCCCCAGCATTTT

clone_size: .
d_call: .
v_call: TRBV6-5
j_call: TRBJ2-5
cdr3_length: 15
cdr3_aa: CASSYDSWYQETQYF
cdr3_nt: TGTGCCAGCAGTTACGACAGTTGGTACCAAGAGACCCAGTACTTC

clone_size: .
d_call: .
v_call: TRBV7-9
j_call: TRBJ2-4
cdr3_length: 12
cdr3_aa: CASSLDAGIRYF
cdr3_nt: TGTGCCAGCAGCTTAGACGCAGGGATTCGGTACTTC

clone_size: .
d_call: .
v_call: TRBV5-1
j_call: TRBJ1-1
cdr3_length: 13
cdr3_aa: CASSNTYNTEAFF
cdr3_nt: TGCGCCAGCAGCAATACCTATAACACTGAAGCTTTCTTT

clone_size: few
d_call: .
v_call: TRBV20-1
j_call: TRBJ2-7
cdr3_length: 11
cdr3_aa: CSAASSVEQYF
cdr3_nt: TGCAGTGCTGCATCTAGCGTCGAGCAGTACTTC

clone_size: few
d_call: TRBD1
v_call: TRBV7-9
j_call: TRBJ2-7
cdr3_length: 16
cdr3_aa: CASSLEGGDRGYEQYF
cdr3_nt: TGTGCCAGCAGCTTAGAAGGTGGGGACAGGGGCTACGAGCAGTACTTC

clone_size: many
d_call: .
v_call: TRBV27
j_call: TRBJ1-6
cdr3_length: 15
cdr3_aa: CASSLLQGGNSPLHF
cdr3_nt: TGTGCCAGCAGTTTATTACAGGGAGGGAATTCACCCCTCCACTTT

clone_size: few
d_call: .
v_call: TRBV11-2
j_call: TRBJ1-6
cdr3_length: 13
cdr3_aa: CASSPITNSPLHF
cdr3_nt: TGTGCCAGCAGCCCCATTACAAATTCACCCCTCCACTTT

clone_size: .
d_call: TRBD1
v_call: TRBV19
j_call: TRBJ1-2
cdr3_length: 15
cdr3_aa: CASSMSRTGNYGYTF
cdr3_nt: TGTGCCAGTAGTATGTCCCGGACAGGGAACTATGGCTACACCTTC

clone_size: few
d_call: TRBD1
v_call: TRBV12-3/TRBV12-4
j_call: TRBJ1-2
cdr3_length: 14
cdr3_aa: CASSLTGVDYGYTF
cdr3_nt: TGTGCCAGCAGTTTAACAGGGGTGGACTATGGCTACACCTTC

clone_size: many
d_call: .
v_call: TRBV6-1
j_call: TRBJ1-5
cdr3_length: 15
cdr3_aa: CASRRGTYSNQPQHF
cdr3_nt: TGTGCCAGCAGACGCGGGACATATAGCAATCAGCCCCAGCATTTT

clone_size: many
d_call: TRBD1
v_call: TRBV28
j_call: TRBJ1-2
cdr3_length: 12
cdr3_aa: CASTWGTDGYTF
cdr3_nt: TGTGCCAGCACCTGGGGGACAGATGGCTACACCTTC

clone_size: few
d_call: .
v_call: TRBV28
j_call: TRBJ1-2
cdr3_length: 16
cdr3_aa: CASSFGGEHKGYGYTF
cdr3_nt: TGTGCCAGCAGTTTTGGCGGGGAACATAAGGGCTATGGCTACACCTTC

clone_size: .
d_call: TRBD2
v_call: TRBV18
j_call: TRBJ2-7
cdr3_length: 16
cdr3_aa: CASSSGLAGGSYEQYF
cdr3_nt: TGTGCCAGCTCATCGGGACTAGCGGGGGGCTCCTACGAGCAGTACTTC

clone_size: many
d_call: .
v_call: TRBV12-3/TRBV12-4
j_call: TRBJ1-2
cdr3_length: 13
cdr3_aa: CASRGETGYGYTF
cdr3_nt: TGTGCCAGCAGGGGGGAGACCGGTTATGGCTACACCTTC

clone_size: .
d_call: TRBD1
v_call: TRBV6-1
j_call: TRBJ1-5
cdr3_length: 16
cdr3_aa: CASRPRQGARDQPQHF
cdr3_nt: TGTGCCAGCAGACCTCGACAGGGGGCGCGGGATCAGCCCCAGCATTTT

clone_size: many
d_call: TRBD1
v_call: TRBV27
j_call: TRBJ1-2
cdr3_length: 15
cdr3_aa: CASSFGTGGRYGYTF
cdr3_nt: TGTGCCAGCAGTTTTGGGACAGGTGGGCGCTATGGCTACACCTTC

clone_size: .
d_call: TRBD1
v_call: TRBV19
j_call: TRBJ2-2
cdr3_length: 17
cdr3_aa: CASTAARTGVYTGELFF
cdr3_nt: TGTGCCAGTACCGCAGCCAGGACAGGGGTTTACACCGGGGAGCTGTTTTTT

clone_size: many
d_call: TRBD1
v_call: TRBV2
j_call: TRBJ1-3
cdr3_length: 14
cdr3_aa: CASRVGQGRNTIYF
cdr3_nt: TGTGCCAGCAGGGTCGGACAGGGGAGAAACACCATATATTTT

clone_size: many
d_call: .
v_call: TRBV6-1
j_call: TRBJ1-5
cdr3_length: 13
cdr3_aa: CASSERSNQPQHF
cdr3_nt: TGTGCCAGCAGTGAACGGAGCAATCAGCCCCAGCATTTT

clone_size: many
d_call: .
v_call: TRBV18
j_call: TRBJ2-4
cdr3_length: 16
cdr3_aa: CASSHGWAGAKNIQYF
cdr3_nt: TGTGCCAGCTCCCATGGCTGGGCAGGGGCCAAAAACATTCAGTACTTC

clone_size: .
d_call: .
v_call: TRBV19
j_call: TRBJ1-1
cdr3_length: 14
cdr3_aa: CASSIWGPGTEAFF
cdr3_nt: TGTGCCAGTAGTATATGGGGGCCCGGGACTGAAGCTTTCTTT

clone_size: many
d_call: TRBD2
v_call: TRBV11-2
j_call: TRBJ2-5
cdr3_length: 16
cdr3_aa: CASRSELSGEQETQYF
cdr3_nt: TGTGCCAGCCGCTCCGAGTTAAGCGGGGAACAAGAGACCCAGTACTTC

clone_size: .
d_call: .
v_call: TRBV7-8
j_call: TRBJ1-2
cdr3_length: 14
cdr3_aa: CASSLGGRDYGYTF
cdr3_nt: TGTGCCAGCAGTCTAGGAGGCAGGGACTATGGCTACACCTTC

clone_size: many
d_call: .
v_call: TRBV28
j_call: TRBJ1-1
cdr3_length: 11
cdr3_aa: CASRLNTEAFF
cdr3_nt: TGTGCCAGCAGACTAAACACTGAAGCTTTCTTT

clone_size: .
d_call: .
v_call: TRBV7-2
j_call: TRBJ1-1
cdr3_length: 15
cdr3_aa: CASSSPGMMNTEAFF
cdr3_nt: TGTGCCAGCAGCTCCCCGGGGATGATGAACACTGAAGCTTTCTTT

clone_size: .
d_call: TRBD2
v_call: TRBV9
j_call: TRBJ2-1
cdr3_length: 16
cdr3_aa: CASSPASGRYGNEQFF
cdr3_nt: TGTGCCAGCAGCCCCGCCAGCGGGAGGTACGGCAATGAGCAGTTCTTC

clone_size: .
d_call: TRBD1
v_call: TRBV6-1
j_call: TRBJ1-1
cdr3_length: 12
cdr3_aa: CASRYRDREALF
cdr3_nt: TGTGCCAGCAGATACCGGGACAGAGAAGCTCTCTTT

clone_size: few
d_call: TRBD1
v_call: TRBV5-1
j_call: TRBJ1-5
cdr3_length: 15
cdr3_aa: CASSLGQGGDQPRHF
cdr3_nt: TGCGCCAGCAGCTTGGGACAGGGAGGGGATCAGCCCCGGCATTTT

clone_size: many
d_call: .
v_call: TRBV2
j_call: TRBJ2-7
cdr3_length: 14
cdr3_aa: CASMGDFASDEQYF
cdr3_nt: TGTGCCAGCATGGGGGATTTCGCGTCCGACGAGCAGTACTTC

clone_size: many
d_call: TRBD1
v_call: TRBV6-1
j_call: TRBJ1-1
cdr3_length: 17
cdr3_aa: CASSEAGWDSSNTEAFF
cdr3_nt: TGTGCCAGCAGTGAAGCGGGCTGGGACAGTTCGAACACTGAAGCTTTCTTT

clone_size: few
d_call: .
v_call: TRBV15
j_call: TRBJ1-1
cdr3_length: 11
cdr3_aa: CATSRDTEAFF
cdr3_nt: TGTGCCACCAGCAGGGACACTGAAGCTTTCTTT

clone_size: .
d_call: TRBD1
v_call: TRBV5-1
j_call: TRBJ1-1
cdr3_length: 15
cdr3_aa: CASSLPGQGNTEAFF
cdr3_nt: TGCGCCAGCAGCTTGCCGGGACAGGGGAACACTGAAGCTTTCTTT

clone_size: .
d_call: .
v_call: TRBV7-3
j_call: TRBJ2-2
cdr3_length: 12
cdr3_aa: CASSLNGGELFF
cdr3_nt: TGTGCCAGCAGCTTAAATGGGGGGGAGCTGTTTTTT

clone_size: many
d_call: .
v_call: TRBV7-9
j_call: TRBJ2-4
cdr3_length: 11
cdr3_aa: CASSPRNIQYF
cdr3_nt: TGTGCCAGCAGCCCACGTAACATTCAGTACTTC

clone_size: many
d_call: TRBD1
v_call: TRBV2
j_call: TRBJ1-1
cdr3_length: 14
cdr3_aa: CASNRGGGDTEAFF
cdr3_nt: TGTGCCAGCAACCGAGGGGGCGGTGACACTGAAGCTTTCTTT

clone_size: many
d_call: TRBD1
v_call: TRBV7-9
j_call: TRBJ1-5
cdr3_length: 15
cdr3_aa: CASSLGDSDNQPQHF
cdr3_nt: TGTGCCAGCAGCTTAGGGGACAGCGACAATCAGCCCCAGCATTTT

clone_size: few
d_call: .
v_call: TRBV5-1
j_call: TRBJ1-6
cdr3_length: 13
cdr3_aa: CASSTGHHKPLHF
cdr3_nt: TGCGCCAGCAGCACCGGACACCATAAACCCCTCCACTTT

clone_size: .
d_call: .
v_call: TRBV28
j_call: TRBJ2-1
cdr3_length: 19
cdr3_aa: CASSSVVYLRQSSYNEQFF
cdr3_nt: TGTGCCAGCAGTTCCGTTGTATACCTTCGGCAGAGCTCCTACAATGAGCAGTTCTTC

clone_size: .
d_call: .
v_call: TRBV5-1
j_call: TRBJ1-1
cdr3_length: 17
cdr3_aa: CASSLFGQGTMNTEAFF
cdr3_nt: TGCGCCAGCAGCTTGTTTGGCCAGGGGACGATGAACACTGAAGCTTTCTTT

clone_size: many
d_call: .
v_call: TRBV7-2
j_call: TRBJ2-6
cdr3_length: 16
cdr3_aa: CASSLRWISGANVLTF
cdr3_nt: TGTGCCAGCAGCTTAAGGTGGATTTCTGGGGCCAACGTCCTGACTTTC

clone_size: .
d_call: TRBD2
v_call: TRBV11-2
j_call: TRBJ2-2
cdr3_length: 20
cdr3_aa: CASRRPSRTSGRLNTGELFF
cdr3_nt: TGTGCCAGCAGACGACCAAGCCGGACTAGCGGGAGATTGAACACCGGGGAGCTGTTTTTT

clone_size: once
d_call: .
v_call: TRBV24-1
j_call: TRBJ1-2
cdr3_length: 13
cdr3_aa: CATSGGEGLGYTF
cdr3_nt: TGTGCCACCAGCGGAGGGGAAGGGCTTGGCTACACCTTC

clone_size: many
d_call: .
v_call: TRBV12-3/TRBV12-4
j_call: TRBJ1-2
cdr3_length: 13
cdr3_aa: CASSLGRVYGYTF
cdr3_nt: TGTGCCAGCAGCCTAGGGCGCGTCTATGGCTACACCTTC

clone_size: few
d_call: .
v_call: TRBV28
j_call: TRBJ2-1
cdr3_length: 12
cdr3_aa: CASSFSINEQFF
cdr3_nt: TGTGCCAGCAGTTTCTCGATTAATGAGCAGTTCTTC